The 14 T cell receptor beta chains below all came from one sample that was sequenced in a study of blood T cell repertoires in COVID-19. The data were produced by immunoSEQ multiplex PCR, yet TCRdb's version contains in-frame clones alone and is incomplete. The data show some 110,000 clones, with less than 80% seen just once and roughly 2.5% held by the top ten. Sequencing was performed on peripheral blood. The origin of the receptors is a man aged 45-65 years with acute or convalescent COVID-19.

The chain joins TRBV7-2 to TRBJ2-1; 9 nucleotides agree with TRBD2. This CDR3 region has 14 residues. J gave up 15 bases and V 0 bases, and 9 bases lay outside the gene matches. The germline V gene encodes CDR1 SGHTA and CDR2 FQGNSA. The DNA for the CDR3 is TGTGCCAGCAGCTTAGCCCTCTTAGCGGGAGATCCGTTCTTC. It is translated as CASSLALLAGDPFF.

V is TRBV5-1 and J is TRBJ1-2; 12 bases are shared with TRBD1. CDR1 and CDR2 from the germline V gene are SGHRS and YFSETQ. J gave up 4 bases and V 3 bases, and 13 bases lay outside the gene matches. There are 18 residues in the CDR3. The CDR3 DNA reads as TGCGCCAGCAGCTCTTCCGGGACAGGGGGCGCGTCGGGCTATGGCTACACCTTC. It codes for CASSSSGTGGASGYGYTF.

This clone has a single count. V and J are TRBV5-1 and TRBJ2-4; the D gene is possibly TRBD1 (6 bases). Trimming pared 4 bases from V and 3 bases from J, leaving 20 bases between. The CDR3 spans 17 residues. The germline CDR1 and CDR2 sequences are SGHRS and YFSETQ. CDR3 DNA: TGCGCCAGCAGCCGGGGACACAGGGATCATGGCAAAAACATTCAGTACTTC. Its protein product is CASSRGHRDHGKNIQYF.

The chain uses TRBV10-1 and TRBJ1-1; D is possibly TRBD1 (5 bases). V lost 3 bases, J lost 0 bases, and 8 bases lay in between. Germline CDR1 and CDR2: WNHNN and SYGVQD (reference sequence). The CDR3 runs 14 residues. The CDR3 nucleotides read TGCGCCAGCAGTGATGCGGGGCTGAACACTGAAGCTTTCTTT. Translating it yields CASSDAGLNTEAFF.

The chain is built from TRBV3-1 (or the pseudogene TRBV3-2) and TRBJ1-1; TRBD1 aligns across 7 bases. Germline V lookup: CDR1 LGHDT, CDR2 YNNKEL (reference sequence). The CDR3 contains 14 residues. V gave up 1 base and J gave up 4 bases; unmatched junction bases: 3. The DNA for the CDR3 is TGTGCCAGCAGCCAAGCGGACAGGATCACTGAAGCTTTCTTT. The encoded protein is CASSQADRITEAFF.

The chain links TRBV7-3 to TRBJ2-7; no firm D call. Germline V gives CDR1 SGHTA, CDR2 FQGTGA. The CDR3 covers 14 residues. V was clipped by 2 bases and J by 0 bases, with 8 bases between them. The CDR3, as DNA: TGTGCCAGCAGCTTAGATGCCAGCTCCTACGAGCAGTACTTC. Translating gives CASSLDASSYEQYF.

The rearrangement joins TRBV28 to TRBJ2-2, with D possibly being TRBD1 (5 bases). V was pared by 8 bases and J by 1 base, with 8 bases between. This CDR3 has 13 amino acids. Germline V gene data show CDR1 as MDHEN and CDR2 as SYDVKM. The CDR3 loop is CASGTGNTGELFF. In DNA form, the CDR3 reads TGTGCCAGCGGCACAGGGAACACCGGGGAGCTGTTTTTT.

The V call is TRBV27, the J call TRBJ2-7, with 9 bases identical to TRBD2. Germline V gene lookup returns CDR1 MNHEY and CDR2 SMNVEV (reference sequence). CDR3 length: 13 amino acids. Germline trimming cut 3 bases from V and 5 bases from J; bases unmatched to any gene: 2. The CDR3 nucleotides are TGTGCCAGCAGTTTCGCTAGCGGGAACGAGCAGTACTTC. Protein sequence: CASSFASGNEQYF.

The chain uses TRBV4-1 and TRBJ1-4, with TRBD1 as a possible D gene (6 bases). Per germline, CDR1 MGHRA and CDR2 YSYEKL. V lost 2 bases and J 3 bases, leaving 10 bases between the germline ends. CDR3 length: 15 amino acids. In DNA form, the CDR3 reads TGCGCCAGCAGCCAACTACAGGGAGCTAATGAAAAACTGTTTTTT. Translating it yields CASSQLQGANEKLFF.

The V and J genes are TRBV29-1 and TRBJ2-1, with 8 bases fitting TRBD2. CDR1 SQVTM and CDR2 ANQGSEA come from the germline V gene. J lost 4 bases, V lost 7 bases, and 6 bases had no gene match. The CDR3 covers 13 residues. The CDR3 region has the DNA TGCAGCGGCCGGGAGGGGCAATACAATGAGCAGTTCTTC. Translation gives CSGREGQYNEQFF.

J is TRBJ2-1 and V is TRBV5-1, with D maybe TRBD2 (5 bases). Germline values: CDR1 SGHRS, CDR2 YFSETQ. CDR3 length: 15 amino acids. The V end was cut by 4 bases, the J end by 8 bases, with 19 bases between. CDR3 in amino acids: CASSLAVGLGDEQFF. CDR3 DNA: TGCGCCAGCAGCCTCGCGGTAGGGTTGGGAGATGAGCAGTTCTTC.

Only a few counts were recorded for this clone. The chain combines TRBV28 with TRBJ1-5, with a weak D call TRBD1 (5 bases). The V end lost 1 base, the J end lost 9 bases, and 16 bases lay between the germline ends. The CDR3 length is 15 residues. Germline lookup yields CDR1 MDHEN and CDR2 SYDVKM. The CDR3 nucleotides read TGTGCCAGCAGTTTATTGGGGCAGGTGGGTGCGCCCCAGCATTTT. It translates to CASSLLGQVGAPQHF.

V gene TRBV5-4 combines with J gene TRBJ2-3; 7 bases align to TRBD1. Germline V lookup: CDR1 SGHNT, CDR2 YYREEE (reference sequence). With V trimmed by 3 bases and J by 4 bases, 5 bases remained unmatched. The CDR3 runs to 14 residues. The chain's CDR3 is CASSSDRVPDTQYF. The CDR3 DNA sequence: TGTGCCAGCAGCTCAGACAGGGTCCCAGATACGCAGTATTTT.

This chain uses TRBV19 with TRBJ1-2; D remains ambiguous. This CDR3 is built from 14 residues. Trimming pared 7 bases from V and 4 bases from J, leaving 16 bases between. CDR1 and CDR2 from the germline V gene are LNHDA and SQIVND (reference sequence). The CDR3 DNA is TGTGCCAGTACCCCGAGCGGGGTCGCCTATGGCTACACCTTC. It is translated as CASTPSGVAYGYTF.